There are a few counts of the clone carrying this TCR beta chain. Its antigen is unknown. This entry comes from a study of post-analysis software for immune sequencing data. Study-wide results and limits: Controls' normalized Chao1 diversity significantly exceeded that of multiple sclerosis patients.

The TCR beta cDNA libraries contained unique molecular identifiers. TCRdb re-analysed the PCR reads in MiXCR, keeping a single row per CDR3 protein. Here the sample spans approximately 730,000 distinct CDR3 sequences, 25% to 30% being singletons. The origin of this receptor is a girl aged 10-17 years with multiple sclerosis. Sequences were obtained from blood.

The CDR3 DNA sequence: TGTGCCATCAAGGGACACGGTTACGAGCAGTACTTC. It translates to CAIKGHGYEQYF. The genes are TRBV10-3 and TRBJ2-7; tentative D call: TRBD1 (6 bases). CDR3 size: 12 residues. V was trimmed by 7 bases and J by 4 bases, leaving 11 bases between them. Germline assignment: CDR1 ENHRY and CDR2 SYGVKD.